A single sample is the source of the 9 T cell receptor beta chains below, sequenced in a study of regulatory T cells in long-lasting Graves disease. The time point was: persistent/refractory GD, antithyroid drugs over 5 years with positive TRAb. PBMC RNA was the source of the TCR library. Arm-PCR of CDR3 regions with iRepertoire HTBI primers generated TCR beta libraries. Each CDR3 protein is one row after TCRdb ran MiXCR on the multiplex PCR reads. The repertoire consists of about 310,000 distinct CDR3 sequences, with more than 20% occurring once and the leading ten covering roughly 56%. The sequenced sample was peripheral blood mononuclear cells (PBMCs), obtained when the disease was refractory, from a patient treated with antithyroid drugs. Receptors were obtained from a female donor with Graves disease.

This clonotype was observed at least ten times. The genes are TRBV6-1 and TRBJ1-5; the D gene is possibly TRBD1 (5 bases). This CDR3 spans 13 amino acids. The germline V and J ends were trimmed by 6 bases and 5 bases, with 11 bases remaining between them. The germline V gene has CDR1 MNHNS and CDR2 SASEGT. CDR3 region: CASRQGPYQPQHF. Here the CDR3 DNA reads TGTGCCAGCAGGCAGGGACCCTATCAGCCCCAGCATTTT.

This clonotype was counted many times. This chain joins TRBV11-2 and TRBJ2-5, with D possibly TRBD2 on 5 matching bases. This CDR3 has 14 residues. Germline CDR1 SGHAT, CDR2 FQNNGV. V was trimmed by 5 bases and J by 4 bases, leaving 14 bases between them. The CDR3 region is CASSRTRQGETQYF. DNA of the CDR3: TGTGCCAGCAGCCGCACTAGGCAAGGAGAGACCCAGTACTTC.

This clonotype was seen a few times. This sequence joins TRBV11-2 and TRBJ2-3; D perhaps matches TRBD2 (5 bases). The germline CDR1 and CDR2 sequences are SGHAT and FQNNGV. The CDR3 consists of 14 residues. V was cut by 7 bases and J by 3 bases, with 14 bases left in between. The CDR3 reads CASTHGRRTDTQYF. The CDR3 DNA is TGTGCCAGCACCCATGGGAGACGGACAGATACGCAGTATTTT.

This clonotype was counted at least ten times. This chain joins TRBV6-2 or TRBV6-3 and TRBJ2-7; tentative D call: TRBD1 (5 bases). The germline V gene encodes CDR1 MNHEY and CDR2 SVGEGT. The CDR3 is 11 residues long. Trimming stripped 7 bases from V and 7 bases from J, with 11 bases between. CDR3 sequence (DNA): TGTGCCAGCACCTACCGGACAGAGCAGTACTTC. This codes for CASTYRTEQYF.

This clonotype was counted at least ten times. The chain recombines TRBV28 with TRBJ2-7; D perhaps matches TRBD2 (6 bases). This CDR3 comprises 14 residues. Germline V gene sequence: CDR1 MDHEN, CDR2 SYDVKM. V lost 7 bases, J lost 3 bases, and 16 bases lay in between. The chain's CDR3 is CASIPAGIDYEQYF. As DNA, the CDR3 is TGTGCCAGCATCCCGGCGGGAATAGACTACGAGCAGTACTTC.

This clonotype has just a few counts. The rearrangement links TRBV20-1 to TRBJ1-6; a weak D match, TRBD1 (5 bases). Germline V gives CDR1 DFQATT, CDR2 SNEGSKA (reference sequence). V was pared by 2 bases and J by 2 bases, with 10 bases between. The CDR3 has 15 amino acids. CDR3 region: CSARPRAAYNSPLHF. The DNA for the CDR3 is TGCAGTGCTAGACCCAGGGCTGCCTATAATTCACCCCTCCACTTT.

In this sample, this clonotype turned up many times. V and J are TRBV20-1 and TRBJ2-2, with no clear D. Germline CDR1 and CDR2: DFQATT and SNEGSKA (reference sequence). The CDR3 covers 17 residues. With 1 base removed from V and 0 bases from J, the gap between germline ends came to 15 bases. The DNA for the CDR3 is TGCAGTGCTAGAGCCCAAGAGGCCGGTTCGAACACCGGGGAGCTGTTTTTT. This codes for CSARAQEAGSNTGELFF.

There are many counts of this clonotype. The gene calls are TRBV12-3 or TRBV12-4 and TRBJ1-2; tentative D call: TRBD1 (5 bases). The germline V and J ends were trimmed by 2 bases and 8 bases, with 12 bases remaining between them. This CDR3 has 13 amino acids. CDR3 in DNA: TGTGCCAGCAGTTTACAGGGTGGATGGGGCTACACCTTC. Translating gives CASSLQGGWGYTF.

This clonotype was observed a handful of times. DNA of the CDR3: TGTGCCAGCAGCTTGGCCCCACTAGCGCAGAACACCGGGGAGCTGTTTTTT. This sequence encodes CASSLAPLAQNTGELFF. The chain employs TRBV5-4 and TRBJ2-2; 7 bases are a match to TRBD2. CDR3 length: 17 amino acids. Germline CDR1 is SGHNT and CDR2 is YYREEE (reference sequence). Trimming took 0 bases from V and 1 from J; bases not matched to a gene: 6.